This T cell receptor beta chain was obtained from a study of Tregs in tolerant kidney transplant recipients (dated by TCRdb to the late 2010s). Regarding the research as a whole: The study used TCRbeta sequencing to identify donor-specific regulatory T cells before combined kidney and bone marrow transplantation, then tracked those cells after transplant.

For TCRbeta CDR3 sequencing, genomic DNA from the sorted cells was extracted using the QIAGEN DNeasy Blood and Tissue Kit. High-throughput TCRbeta CDR3 sequencing, which included PCR amplification with bias correction and internal controls, was done commercially through immunoSEQ. Concerning the study's data processing: Unique productive TCRbeta sequences were defined by CDR3 nucleotide sequence where primers matched, and otherwise by CDR3 amino acid sequence together with Vbeta and Jbeta genes. To correct sorting error, sequences shared between sorted populations at a frequency ratio of 2:1 or less were removed; the rest were assigned to the higher population. A sequence counted as donor-reactive if, in CFSE-low cells, the sequence had a frequency of at least 0.01% and was expanded at least 5-fold compared with unstimulated cells. Jensen-Shannon divergence calculated on the top 100 TCRbeta sequences ranked by frequency was used to measure repertoire divergence. When a sample had multiple sequencing runs, each run was corrected for sorting error separately and the runs were then pooled. TCRdb holds this immuneACCESS table with in-frame rearrangements only. Some clones are missing; in checked studies, unresolved V genes explain under half, and the rest has no known cause. V and J calls and clone size are given by that table; D and trimming were obtained from the DNA. The sample yields tens of thousands of clones; 80% to 95% were counted once. Clones ranked in the top ten supply about 1.5% of the sample.

Remarks on this clone: What this receptor recognizes is not known. No qualities accompany the bases; no much larger clone lies one base away.

Transplants used related donors with nonmyeloablative bone marrow transplantation; mixed chimerism was transient in the human trials. Unstimulated Tregs (CD4+CD25+CD127-), CD4+ non-Tregs (CD4+CD25-), CD4 and CD8 cells were FACS-sorted from thawed PBMCs. A few combined kidney and bone marrow transplant recipients from the ITN036ST trial were included as patients, and samples were available only from these trial subjects. Healthy control blood was processed to PBMCs by Ficoll density gradient and cryopreserved, and patient PBMCs were collected before and after transplant. The full study reports these points: Donor-specific Treg expansion was found to exceed global Treg expansion in tolerant patients, suggesting antigen-driven rather than nonspecific expansion. Expanding Tregs with activated donor B cells appeared to identify the most biologically relevant and donor-specific TCRbeta repertoire. Because the study included only a small number of patients, the results must be confirmed in larger populations and under other immunosuppression protocols. For some patients, the PCR primers changed as time went on, which meant samples from those patients could not be compared with one another at the nucleotide level. Biological reproducibility was not directly addressed, though technical replication error appeared minimal.

The V end loses 5 bases and the J end loses 2 bases, and a stretch of 6 bases separates them. The germline V gene specifies MNHEY as CDR1 and SVGAGI as CDR2. The CDR3 numbers 12 residues from cysteine through phenylalanine. The CDR3 DNA has 36 bases and is translated from base 1. Recombination linked TRBV6-5 to TRBJ2-5; the D gene lacks a confident call. The sample consisted of CD4+ T cells from blood (PBMCs), taken 12 months after the transplant. This TCR derives from a human patient who received a combined kidney and bone marrow transplant. Following a transplant, some T cells may be graft donor cells, not patient cells. CDR3 reads: CASSHLQETQYF. The DNA sequence follows: TGTGCCAGCAGTCACTTACAAGAGACCCAGTACTTC.